The clone carrying this TCR beta chain was seen ten or more times. CDR3 length: 16 amino acids. Trimming cost V 5 bases and J 0 bases, with 17 bases left between them. Germline V gene data show CDR1 as SGHRS and CDR2 as YFSETQ. This sample was included in a study of T-cell memory formation after mild COVID-19. TCRdb recomputed calls from the 5' RACE reads with MiXCR, one row per CDR3 protein. Here the sample spans around 250,000 distinct CDR3 sequences, approximately 9% being singletons. The clonotype comes from a young man who had mild COVID-19 (a few samples of this study predate the infection). Cell type and time point are not known. J is TRBJ2-5 and V is TRBV5-1; tentative D call: TRBD1 (5 bases). Sequences were obtained from PBMCs or a T cell subset sorted from them (not recorded which). The CDR3 spells CASSLGRYEYQETQYF. CDR3 nucleotides: TGCGCCAGCAGTCTGGGGCGGTACGAGTACCAAGAGACCCAGTACTTC.